A selection of T cell receptor beta chains follows, all from one sample in a study of Graves' ophthalmopathy and Graves' hyperthyroidism. In TCRdb, the multiplex PCR reads were re-called with MiXCR into one record per CDR3 protein. The sample records 220,000 or so distinct CDR3 sequences, 20% to 25% being singletons. Sequenced input: peripheral blood. These receptors were taken from a woman between 45 and 60 years old with Graves' ophthalmopathy. CDR3s include the opening cysteine and the closing phenylalanine or tryptophan. The order of the fields is J gene, V gene, clone size, D gene, CDR3 DNA, CDR3 protein. D genes are given only for firm matches. Size tells how often a clone was seen (once, few, many) or the class of an expanded clone, and some rows leave it out.

TRBJ2-2,TRBV12-3/TRBV12-4,many,TRBD2,TGTGCCAGCAGTTTAGTAGCGGGAGGCCCCCAGGGCGGGGAGCTGTTTTTT,CASSLVAGGPQGGELFF
TRBJ1-6,TRBV9,many,NA,TGTGCCAGCAGCGTAGAGGGGCGGGATAATTCACCCCTCCACTTT,CASSVEGRDNSPLHF
TRBJ2-5,TRBV20-1,NA,NA,TGCAGTGCCCCCTCCGACGGCCAAGAGACCCAGTACTTC,CSAPSDGQETQYF
TRBJ2-7,TRBV11-2,few,NA,TGTGCCAGCAGCTTAGGATTCGGATCCGCGACCTACGAGCAGTACTTC,CASSLGFGSATYEQYF
TRBJ2-2,TRBV6-2/TRBV6-3,many,NA,TGTGCCAGCAGTTACGGGGGGGCTGATACGAAGGAGCTGTTTTTT,CASSYGGADTKELFF
TRBJ2-3,TRBV19,many,TRBD2,TGTGCCAGTAGTATCGCTAGCGGGATATCGCAGTATTTT,CASSIASGISQYF
TRBJ1-2,TRBV12-3/TRBV12-4,many,NA,TGTGCCAGCAGTTTAGAGACAACCGGCTACACCTTC,CASSLETTGYTF
TRBJ1-5,TRBV6-1,many,NA,TGTGCCAGCAGTCCTTTACAGGGTAACAATCAGCCCCAGCATTTT,CASSPLQGNNQPQHF
TRBJ1-2,TRBV28,many,NA,TGTGCCAGCAGTTCACCCCGGGGGGGGAACTATGGCTACACCTTC,CASSSPRGGNYGYTF
TRBJ2-7,TRBV6-1,many,NA,TGTGCCAGCAGTGGACAGGCGGGGCCCTACGAGCAGTACTTC,CASSGQAGPYEQYF
TRBJ2-7,TRBV9,many,NA,TGTGCCAGCAGCCCCTCATGGTCCAGCATCGAGCAGTACTTC,CASSPSWSSIEQYF
TRBJ2-7,TRBV12-3/TRBV12-4,many,NA,TGTGCCAGCAGTCCCTCTCAGAGCTCCTACGAGCAGTACTTC,CASSPSQSSYEQYF
TRBJ2-7,TRBV30,many,NA,TGTGCCTGGAGTCAGGGGAGCTATTACGAGCAGTACTTC,CAWSQGSYYEQYF
TRBJ1-1,TRBV6-1,few,NA,TGTGCCAGCAGTGCACAGGCTTTCGCTGAAGCTTTCTTT,CASSAQAFAEAFF
TRBJ2-7,TRBV7-2,many,TRBD2,TGTGCCAGCAGCTTAGCGATAGCGGGAGCGGCCTACGAGCAGTACTTC,CASSLAIAGAAYEQYF
TRBJ2-5,TRBV28,NA,NA,TGTGCCAGCAGCCGCTGGGGAGGTGAGACCCAGTACTTC,CASSRWGGETQYF
TRBJ2-5,TRBV4-1,many,TRBD2,TGCGCCAGCAGCCAAGAACGGGGGGGGCTGGAGACCCAGTACTTC,CASSQERGGLETQYF